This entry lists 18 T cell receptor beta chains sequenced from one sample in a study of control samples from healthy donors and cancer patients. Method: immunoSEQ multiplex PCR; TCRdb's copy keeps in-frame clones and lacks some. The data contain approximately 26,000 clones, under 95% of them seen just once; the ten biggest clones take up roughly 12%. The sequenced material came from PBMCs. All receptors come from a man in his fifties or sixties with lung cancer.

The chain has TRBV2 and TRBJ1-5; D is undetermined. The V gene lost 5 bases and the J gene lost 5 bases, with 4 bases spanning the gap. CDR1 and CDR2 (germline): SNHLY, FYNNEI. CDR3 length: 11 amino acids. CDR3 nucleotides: TGTGCCAGCAGTAACGATCAGCCCCAGCATTTT. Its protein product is CASSNDQPQHF.

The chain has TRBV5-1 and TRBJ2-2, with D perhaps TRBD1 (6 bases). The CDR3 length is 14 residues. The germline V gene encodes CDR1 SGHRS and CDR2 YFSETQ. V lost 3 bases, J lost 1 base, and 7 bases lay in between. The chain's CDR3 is CASSWGQNTGELFF. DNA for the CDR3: TGCGCCAGCAGCTGGGGGCAGAACACCGGGGAGCTGTTTTTT.

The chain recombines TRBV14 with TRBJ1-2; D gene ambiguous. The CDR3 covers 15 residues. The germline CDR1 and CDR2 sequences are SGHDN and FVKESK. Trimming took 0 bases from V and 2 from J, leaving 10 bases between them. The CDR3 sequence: CASSQEAGTNYGYTF. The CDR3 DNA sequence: TGTGCCAGCAGCCAAGAGGCAGGAACCAACTATGGCTACACCTTC.

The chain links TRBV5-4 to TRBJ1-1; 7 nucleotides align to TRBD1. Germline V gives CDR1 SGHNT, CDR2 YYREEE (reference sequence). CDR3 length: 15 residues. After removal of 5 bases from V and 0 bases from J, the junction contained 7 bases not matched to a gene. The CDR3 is CASRHQGQMNTEAFF. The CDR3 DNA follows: TGTGCCAGCAGACACCAGGGACAGATGAACACTGAAGCTTTCTTT.

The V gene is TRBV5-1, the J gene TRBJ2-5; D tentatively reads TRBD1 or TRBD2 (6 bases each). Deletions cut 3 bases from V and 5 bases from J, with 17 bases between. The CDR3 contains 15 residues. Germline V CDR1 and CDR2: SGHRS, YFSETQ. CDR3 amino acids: CASSWGAGLGETQYF. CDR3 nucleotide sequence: TGCGCCAGCAGCTGGGGGGCCGGGCTAGGGGAGACCCAGTACTTC.

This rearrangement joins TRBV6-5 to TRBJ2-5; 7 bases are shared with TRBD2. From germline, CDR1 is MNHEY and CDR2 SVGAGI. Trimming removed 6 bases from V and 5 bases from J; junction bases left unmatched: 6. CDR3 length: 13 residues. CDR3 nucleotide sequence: TGTGCCAGCAGGCGGGAGCCCCCGGAGACCCAGTACTTC. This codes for CASRREPPETQYF.

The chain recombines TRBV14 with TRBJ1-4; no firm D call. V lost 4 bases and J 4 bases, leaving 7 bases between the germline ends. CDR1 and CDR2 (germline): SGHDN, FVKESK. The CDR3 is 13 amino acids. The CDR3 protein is CASSPNLNEKLFF. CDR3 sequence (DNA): TGTGCCAGCAGCCCAAACCTTAATGAAAAACTGTTTTTT.

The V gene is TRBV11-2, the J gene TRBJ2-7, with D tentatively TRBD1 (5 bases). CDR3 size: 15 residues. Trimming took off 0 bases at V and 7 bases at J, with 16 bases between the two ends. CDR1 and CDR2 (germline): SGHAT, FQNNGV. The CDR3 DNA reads TGTGCCAGCAGCTTAGATTTTTTATTGGCAGGGGAGCAGTACTTC. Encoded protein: CASSLDFLLAGEQYF.

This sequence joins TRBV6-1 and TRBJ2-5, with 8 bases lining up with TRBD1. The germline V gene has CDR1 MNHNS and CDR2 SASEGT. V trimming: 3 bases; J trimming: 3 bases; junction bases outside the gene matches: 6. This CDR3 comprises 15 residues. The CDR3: CASSDWTGYEETQYF. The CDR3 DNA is TGTGCCAGCAGTGATTGGACAGGGTATGAAGAGACCCAGTACTTC.

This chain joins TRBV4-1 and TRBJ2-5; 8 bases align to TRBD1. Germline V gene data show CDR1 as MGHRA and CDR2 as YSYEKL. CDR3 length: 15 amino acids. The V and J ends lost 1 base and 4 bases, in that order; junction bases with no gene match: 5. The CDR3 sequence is CASSQGTGSTETQYF. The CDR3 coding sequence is TGCGCCAGCAGCCAAGGGACAGGGTCAACAGAGACCCAGTACTTC.

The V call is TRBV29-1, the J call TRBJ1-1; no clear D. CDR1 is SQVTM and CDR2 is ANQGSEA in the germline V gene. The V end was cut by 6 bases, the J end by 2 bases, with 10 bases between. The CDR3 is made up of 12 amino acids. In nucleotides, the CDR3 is TGCAGCGTAACTGACGGCAACACTGAAGCTTTCTTT. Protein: CSVTDGNTEAFF.

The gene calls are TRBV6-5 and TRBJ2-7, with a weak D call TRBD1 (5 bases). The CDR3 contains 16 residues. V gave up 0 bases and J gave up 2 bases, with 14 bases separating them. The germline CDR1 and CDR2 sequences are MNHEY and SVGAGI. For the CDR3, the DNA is TGTGCCAGCAGTTACTCCAAAACAGGTGCCCCCTACGAGCAGTACTTC. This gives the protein CASSYSKTGAPYEQYF.

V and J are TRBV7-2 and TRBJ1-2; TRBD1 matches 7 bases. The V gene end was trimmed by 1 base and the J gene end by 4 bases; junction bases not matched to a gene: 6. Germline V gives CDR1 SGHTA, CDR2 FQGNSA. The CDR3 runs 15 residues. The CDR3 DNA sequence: TGTGCCAGCAGCTTAGTCGAAGGGACAGCCTATGGCTACACCTTC. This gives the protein CASSLVEGTAYGYTF.

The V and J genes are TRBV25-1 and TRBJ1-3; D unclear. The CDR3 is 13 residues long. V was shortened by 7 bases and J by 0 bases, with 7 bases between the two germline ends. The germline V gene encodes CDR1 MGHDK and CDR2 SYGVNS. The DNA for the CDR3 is TGTGCCAGCAACGGTTACTCTGGAAACACCATATATTTT. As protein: CASNGYSGNTIYF.

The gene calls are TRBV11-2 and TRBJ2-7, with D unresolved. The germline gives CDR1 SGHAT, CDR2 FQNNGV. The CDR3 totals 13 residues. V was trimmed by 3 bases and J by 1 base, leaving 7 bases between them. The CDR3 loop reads CASSFQVSYEQYF. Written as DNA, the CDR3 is TGTGCCAGCAGCTTTCAGGTTTCCTACGAGCAGTACTTC. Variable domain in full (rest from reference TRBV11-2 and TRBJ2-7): EAGVAQSPRYKIIEKRQSVAFWCNPISGHATLYWYQQILGQGPKLLIQFQNNGVVDDSQLPKDRFSAERLKGVDSTLKIQPAKLEDSAVYLCASSFQVSYEQYFGPGTRLTVT.

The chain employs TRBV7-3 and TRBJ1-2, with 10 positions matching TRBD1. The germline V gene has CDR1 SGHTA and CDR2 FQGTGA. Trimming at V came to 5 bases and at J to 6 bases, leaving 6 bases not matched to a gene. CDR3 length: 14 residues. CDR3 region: CASSPGTGVHGYTF. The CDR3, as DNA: TGTGCCAGCAGCCCGGGGACAGGGGTCCATGGCTACACCTTC.

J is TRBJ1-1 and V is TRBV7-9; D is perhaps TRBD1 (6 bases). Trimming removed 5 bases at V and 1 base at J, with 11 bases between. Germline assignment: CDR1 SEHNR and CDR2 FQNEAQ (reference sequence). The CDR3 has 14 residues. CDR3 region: CASSGGQQNTEAFF. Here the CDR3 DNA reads TGTGCCAGCAGCGGCGGACAGCAGAACACTGAAGCTTTCTTT. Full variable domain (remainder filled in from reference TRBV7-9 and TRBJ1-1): DTGVSQNPRHKITKRGQNVTFRCDPISEHNRLYWYRQTLGQGPEFLTYFQNEAQLEKSRLLSDRFSAERPKGSFSTLEIQRTEQGDSAMYLCASSGGQQNTEAFFGQGTRLTVV.

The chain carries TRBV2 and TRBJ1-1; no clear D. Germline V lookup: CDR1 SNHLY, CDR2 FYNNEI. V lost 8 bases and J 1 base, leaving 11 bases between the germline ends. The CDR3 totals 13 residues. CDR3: CASSLFENTEAFF. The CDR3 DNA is TGTGCCAGCTCCTTGTTCGAGAACACTGAAGCTTTCTTT.